A single sample is the source of the 9 T cell receptor beta chains below, sequenced in a study of graft-versus-host responses after intestinal transplantation. TCRdb's copy holds only in-frame clones and misses some; the assay was immunoSEQ multiplex PCR. This table has under 150,000 clones, 90% appearing once. Antigens of these TCRs are unknown. Sequencing was performed on unstimulated CD4+ T cells sorted from spleen or lymph node cells, taken before intestinal transplant. The receptors were sampled from a human donor who received an intestinal transplant.

This clone occurred once. This chain uses TRBV9 with TRBJ1-1; D not certain. The germline V gene has CDR1 SGDLS and CDR2 YYNGEE. This CDR3 spans 15 amino acids. V was cut by 0 bases and J by 3 bases, with 12 bases left in between. This CDR3 is CASSVGSSVDTEAFF. CDR3 DNA sequence: TGTGCCAGCAGCGTAGGATCTTCGGTGGACACTGAAGCTTTCTTT.

V is TRBV6-5 and J is TRBJ2-3; the D is unclear. This CDR3 has 13 residues. Per germline, CDR1 MNHEY and CDR2 SVGAGI. The V and J ends lost 8 bases and 3 bases respectively, with 12 bases between them. Here the CDR3 reads CASSTAGTDTQYF. The CDR3 coding sequence is TGTGCCAGCTCTACGGCAGGTACAGATACGCAGTATTTT.

This rearrangement joins TRBV15 to TRBJ2-3, with 9 bases identical to TRBD2. The germline V gene encodes CDR1 LNHNV and CDR2 YYDKDF (reference sequence). V lost 4 bases and J lost 4; bases outside the gene matches: 12. The length of the CDR3 is 17 residues. The CDR3 protein is CATSISGGRAGADTQYF. The CDR3 coding sequence is TGTGCCACCAGCATTAGTGGCGGGAGGGCGGGTGCAGATACGCAGTATTTT.

The chain joins TRBV5-4 to TRBJ2-7; possibly TRBD1 for D (5 bases). Trimming removed 0 bases from V and 6 bases from J, with 7 bases in between. This CDR3 has 12 residues. Germline V lookup: CDR1 SGHNT, CDR2 YYREEE (reference sequence). CDR3 sequence reads: CASSLGGREQYF. In DNA form, the CDR3 reads TGTGCCAGCAGCTTGGGGGGCCGCGAGCAGTACTTC.

The J gene is TRBJ1-2, the V gene TRBV10-1; 7 bases are shared with TRBD1. This CDR3 has 13 amino acids. Unmatched junction bases numbered 3, after V lost 6 bases and J lost 2 bases. The germline CDR1 and CDR2 sequences are WNHNN and SYGVQD (reference sequence). CDR3 residues: CASSQTGNYGYTF. CDR3 nucleotide sequence: TGCGCCAGCAGCCAGACAGGGAACTATGGCTACACCTTC.

A word on this clone: Other nucleotide sequences in the sample specify the same CDR3. This chain joins TRBV6-1 and TRBJ1-2, with 7 bases matching TRBD1. Germline lookup yields CDR1 MNHNS and CDR2 SASEGT. CDR3 length: 14 residues. V shed 5 bases and J 3 bases; nucleotides not matched to a gene: 6. CDR3 region: CASSRTGPYYGYTF. The CDR3 region has the DNA TGTGCCAGCAGTCGGACAGGACCATACTATGGCTACACCTTC.

The chain carries TRBV28 and TRBJ2-3; 11 bases line up with TRBD1. Germline CDR1 and CDR2: MDHEN and SYDVKM. The CDR3 sequence is 15 residues long. The junction had 6 bases not matched to a gene; V was cut back by 6 bases and J by 4 bases. CDR3 nucleotide sequence: TGTGCCAGCAGGGCCGGGACAGGGGGATCAGATACGCAGTATTTT. Residues: CASRAGTGGSDTQYF. Supplemented by reference TRBV28 and TRBJ2-3, the full variable domain reads DVKVTQSSRYLVKRTGEKVFLECVQDMDHENMFWYRQDPGLGLRLIYFSYDVKMKEKGDIPEGYSVSREKKERFSLILESASTNQTSMYLCASRAGTGGSDTQYFGPGTRLTVL.

About this clone: Mismatch with germline at one junction end may stem from a read error. V usage is TRBV28 and J usage is TRBJ2-7; TRBD2 matches at 9 bases. This CDR3 is built from 14 residues. In germline, CDR1 is MDHEN, CDR2 SYDVKM. CDR3 DNA sequence: TGTGCCGGCAGTTTTAGCGGGAGTCCCCACGAGCAGTACTTC. Translated, it gives CAGSFSGSPHEQYF.

With regard to this clone: Compared with germline, one end of the junction differs, possibly owing to a read error. CDR3 nucleotides: TGTGCCAGCAGCTATAGGGGCGGGAGGGGAACAGGTACGCAGTATTTT. This codes for CASSYRGGRGTGTQYF. The gene calls are TRBV5-6 and TRBJ2-3; 9 positions agree with TRBD2. Germline CDR1 SGHDT, CDR2 YYEEEE. CDR3 length: 16 amino acids. The full variable domain, its missing parts supplied by reference TRBV5-6 and TRBJ2-3, is DAGVTQSPTHLIKTRGQQVTLRCSPKSGHDTVSWYQQALGQGPQFIFQYYEEEERQRGNFPDRFSGHQFPNYSSELNVNALLLGDSALYLCASSYRGGRGTGTQYFGPGTRLTVL.